Listed below are T cell receptor beta chains from one sample, sequenced in a study of shared clonotypes between healthy human individuals. Sequenced by immunoSEQ multiplex PCR; TCRdb stores in-frame clones only, minus some. This table has some 580,000 clones, roughly 97% appearing once. Source material: naive CD4+ T cells sorted from blood. The receptors were sampled from a woman aged 30 to 39 in good health. The CDR3 runs from the conserved cysteine through the conserved F or W. D genes are given only for firm matches. Rows give clone size only sometimes, using once, few, many, or a class for an expanded clone.

CASSLGWAGVNEKLFF | TGTGCCAGCAGCTTAGGATGGGCAGGGGTCAACGAAAAACTGTTTTTT | TRBJ1-4 | - | TRBV7-9 | -
CASSLYNSWADSWISYTF | TGTGCCAGCAGCTTATATAATAGCTGGGCGGACAGCTGGATCAGCTACACCTTC | TRBJ1-2 | - | TRBV5-5 | -
CASSVGTYEQYF | TGTGCCAGCAGTGTCGGTACCTACGAGCAGTACTTC | TRBJ2-7 | once | TRBV2 | -
CASSSSGRRETQYF | TGTGCCAGCAGCTCCAGCGGGAGGAGGGAGACCCAGTACTTC | TRBJ2-5 | - | TRBV5-4 | TRBD2
CASSRKPDRGEAFF | TGTGCCAGCAGCCGAAAGCCGGACAGGGGGGAAGCTTTCTTT | TRBJ1-1 | - | TRBV27 | TRBD1
CAQQKSGDTEAFF | TGTGCGCAGCAAAAGAGCGGGGACACTGAAGCTTTCTTT | TRBJ1-1 | - | TRBV2 | -
CASSPSVYGYTF | TGTGCCAGCAGCCCATCGGTCTATGGCTACACCTTC | TRBJ1-2 | - | TRBV7-8 | -
CASTSTSGAYNEQFF | TGCGCCAGCACCTCAACTAGCGGGGCTTACAATGAGCAGTTCTTC | TRBJ2-1 | - | TRBV5-1 | TRBD2
CASSPDREVPNTEAFF | TGTGCCAGCTCACCGGACAGGGAGGTCCCGAACACTGAAGCTTTCTTT | TRBJ1-1 | once | TRBV18 | TRBD1
CAISEPRNSPLHF | TGTGCCATCAGTGAGCCCCGGAATTCACCCCTCCACTTT | TRBJ1-6 | - | TRBV10-3 | -
CASSQKGTANTGELFF | TGCGCCAGCAGCCAAAAGGGGACAGCGAACACCGGGGAGCTGTTTTTT | TRBJ2-2 | - | TRBV4-3 | TRBD1
CASSGYQATQYF | TGTGCCAGCAGTGGGTACCAGGCGACCCAGTACTTC | TRBJ2-5 | - | TRBV25-1 | -
CASSRTSGSYEQYF | TGTGCCAGCAGCCGGACTAGCGGGTCCTACGAGCAGTACTTC | TRBJ2-7 | - | TRBV7-2 | TRBD2
CASREREGTYNEQFF | TGTGCCAGCAGGGAGAGGGAGGGTACCTACAATGAGCAGTTCTTC | TRBJ2-1 | - | TRBV21-1 | -
CASSAAGVDTGELFF | TGCGCCAGCAGTGCAGCGGGAGTGGACACCGGGGAGCTGTTTTTT | TRBJ2-2 | - | TRBV10-1 | TRBD2
CASSKGRAGRRSGGELFF | TGCGCCAGCAGCAAAGGAAGGGCCGGGAGGAGATCGGGCGGGGAGCTGTTTTTT | TRBJ2-2 | - | TRBV5-1 | TRBD2
CASSQDRTPQHF | TGCGCCAGCAGCCAAGATAGGACGCCCCAGCATTTT | TRBJ1-5 | few | TRBV4-1 | -
CASSFTPGTSGSTDTQYF | TGTGCCAGCAGCTTCACGCCCGGGACTAGCGGGAGCACAGATACGCAGTATTTT | TRBJ2-3 | - | TRBV11-2 | TRBD2
CASSPAAFAQFF | TGTGCCAGCTCACCAGCAGCGTTTGCGCAGTTCTTC | TRBJ2-1 | once | TRBV18 | -
CASSVAPTTEQYF | TGTGCCAGCAGCGTAGCCCCGACTACCGAGCAGTACTTC | TRBJ2-7 | - | TRBV9 | -
CASSEQGVAYEQYF | TGTGCCAGCAGTGAACAGGGGGTAGCTTACGAGCAGTACTTC | TRBJ2-7 | - | TRBV6-1 | TRBD1
CASSLGDRVSYNEQFF | TGTGCCAGCAGCTTGGGGGACAGGGTCTCCTACAATGAGCAGTTCTTC | TRBJ2-1 | - | TRBV5-4 | TRBD1
CASSLWRRGASLVFYGYTF | TGTGCCAGCAGCCTATGGAGACGGGGGGCGAGTCTGGTCTTCTATGGCTACACCTTC | TRBJ1-2 | - | TRBV7-8 | -